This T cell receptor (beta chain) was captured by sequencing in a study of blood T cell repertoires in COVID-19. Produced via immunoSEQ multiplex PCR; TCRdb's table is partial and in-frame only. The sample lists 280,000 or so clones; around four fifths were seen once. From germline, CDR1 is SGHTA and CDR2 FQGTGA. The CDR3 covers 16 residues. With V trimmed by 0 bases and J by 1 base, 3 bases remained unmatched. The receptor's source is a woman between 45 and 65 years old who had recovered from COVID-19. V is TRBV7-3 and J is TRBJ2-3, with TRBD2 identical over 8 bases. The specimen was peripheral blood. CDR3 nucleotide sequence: TGTGCCAGCAGCTTAACAGGGACTAGTCGCACAGATACGCAGTATTTT. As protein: CASSLTGTSRTDTQYF. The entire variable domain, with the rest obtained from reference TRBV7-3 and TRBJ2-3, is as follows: GAGVSQTPSNKVTEKGKYVELRCDPISGHTALYWYRQSLGQGPEFLIYFQGTGAADDSGLPNDRFFAVRPEGSVSTLKIQRTERGDSAVYLCASSLTGTSRTDTQYFGPGTRLTVL.